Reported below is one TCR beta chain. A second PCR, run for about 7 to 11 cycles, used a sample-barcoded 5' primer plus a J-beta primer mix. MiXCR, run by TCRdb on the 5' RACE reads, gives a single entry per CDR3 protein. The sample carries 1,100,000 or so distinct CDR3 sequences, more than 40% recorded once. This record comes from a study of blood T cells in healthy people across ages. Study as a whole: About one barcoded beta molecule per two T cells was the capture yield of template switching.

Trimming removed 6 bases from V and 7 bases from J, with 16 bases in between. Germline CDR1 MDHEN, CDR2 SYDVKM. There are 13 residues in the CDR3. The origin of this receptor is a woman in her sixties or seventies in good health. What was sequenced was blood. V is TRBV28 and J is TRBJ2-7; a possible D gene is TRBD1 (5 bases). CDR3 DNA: TGTGCCAGCAGCAGGGATGTGAACACTGAGCAGTACTTC. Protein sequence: CASSRDVNTEQYF.